Reported below is one TCR beta chain. This record belongs to a study of CD8 T cells in Susac syndrome. Trimming at V came to 8 bases and at J to 5 bases, leaving 9 bases not matched to a gene. The CDR3 length is 15 residues. The germline V gene has CDR1 MNHEY and CDR2 SMNVEV (reference sequence). From blood CD8+ and CD4+ T cells, the TCR beta chain was sequenced. An amount of RNA that ranged from 0.5 to 1 ug was reverse transcribed with random hexamers. Amplification of TCR beta CDR3 by immunoSEQ multiplex PCR spanned 54 Vbeta and 13 Jbeta. A single record per CDR3 protein comes from TCRdb applying MiXCR to the immunoSEQ multiplex PCR reads. Among around 120,000 distinct CDR3 sequences, around 94% were seen once, and the ten largest hold less than 0.15%.

The sequencing sample was made of CD4+ T cells from PBMCs. This TCR was recovered from a human donor with multiple sclerosis. The chain carries TRBV27 and TRBJ2-2, with TRBD2 matching 9 bases. CDR3 in DNA: TGTGCCAGCCGACGACTAGCGGATGGGACCGGGGAGCTGTTTTTT. Translating it yields CASRRLADGTGELFF.